This T cell receptor beta chain was captured by sequencing in a study of cytomegalovirus exposure and HLA in healthy donors. The trim removed 2 bases at V and 7 bases at J, leaving 10 bases unmatched. Per germline, CDR1 MNHNY and CDR2 SVGAGI (reference sequence). This CDR3 has 16 residues. The PCR contained 60 Vbeta and 13 Jbeta primers. Generated by immunoSEQ multiplex PCR, the TCRdb table keeps only in-frame clones and is missing some. Among a few hundred thousand clones listed, more than 60% were seen once. The clonotype was recovered from a woman aged 25 to 39 in good health and CMV-seronegative. Sequences were obtained from PBMCs. This chain links TRBV6-6 with TRBJ1-4; 7 bases align to TRBD1. CDR3 DNA sequence: TGTGCCAGCAGTTACCCTTTCGCACAGGGGATTGAAAAACTGTTTTTT. It translates to CASSYPFAQGIEKLFF.